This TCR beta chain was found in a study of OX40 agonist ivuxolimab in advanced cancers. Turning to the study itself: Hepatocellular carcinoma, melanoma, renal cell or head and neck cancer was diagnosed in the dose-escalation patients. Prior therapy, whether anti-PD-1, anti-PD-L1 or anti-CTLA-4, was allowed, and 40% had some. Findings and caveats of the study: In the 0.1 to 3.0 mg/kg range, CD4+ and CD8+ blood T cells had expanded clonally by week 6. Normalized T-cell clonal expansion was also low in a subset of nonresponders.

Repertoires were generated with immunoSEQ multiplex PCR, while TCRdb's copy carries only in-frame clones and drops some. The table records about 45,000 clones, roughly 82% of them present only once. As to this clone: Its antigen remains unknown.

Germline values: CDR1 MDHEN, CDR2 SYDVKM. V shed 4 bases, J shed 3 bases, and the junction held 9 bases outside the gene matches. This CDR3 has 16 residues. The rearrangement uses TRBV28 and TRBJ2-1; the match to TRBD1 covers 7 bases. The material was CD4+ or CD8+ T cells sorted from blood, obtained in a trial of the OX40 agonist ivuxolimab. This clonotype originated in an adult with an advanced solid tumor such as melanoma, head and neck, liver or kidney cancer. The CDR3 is CASSSPAGTDYNEQFF. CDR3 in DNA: TGTGCCAGCAGTTCCCCCGCCGGGACAGACTACAATGAGCAGTTCTTC.